This is a list of T cell receptor beta chains from one sample in a study of cytomegalovirus exposure and HLA in healthy donors. Produced via immunoSEQ multiplex PCR; TCRdb's table is partial and in-frame only. The sample lists about 160,000 clones; 65% to 80% were seen once. The sequenced sample was PBMCs. These receptors were obtained from a man in his late teens or twenties in good health and CMV-seropositive. CDR3s include the opening cysteine and the closing phenylalanine or tryptophan. Each record gives: clone size, J gene, V gene, CDR3 protein. Where a row states a size, it is once, few, many or the class of an expanded clone; other rows omit it.

- | TRBJ1-6 | TRBV6-1 | CASSRQGDSPLHF
few | TRBJ1-5 | TRBV5-4 | CASSLDREDQPQHF
- | TRBJ2-3 | TRBV5-1 | CASSLGQTDTQYF
- | TRBJ1-1 | TRBV19 | CASTRDREPNTEAFF
once | TRBJ2-4 | TRBV28 | CASSPGTGQLAKNIQYF
few | TRBJ2-1 | TRBV6-1 | CASSQAAGGPYEQFF
few | TRBJ1-2 | TRBV28 | CASINRGRGYTF
few | TRBJ1-1 | TRBV5-4 | CASSPDRDTEAFF
- | TRBJ1-1 | TRBV30 | CAWALQAGAEAFF
once | TRBJ2-2 | TRBV27 | CASSLSADRSFPGELFF
few | TRBJ2-6 | TRBV5-1 | CASSLVRESGANVLTF
once | TRBJ2-5 | TRBV6-1 | CASTRRGQGQETQYF
- | TRBJ1-1 | TRBV4-1 | CASSHDGTANTEAFF
- | TRBJ1-2 | TRBV28 | CASSFRAAGLTF
few | TRBJ1-6 | TRBV5-1 | CASSLAGYSPLHF
- | TRBJ1-2 | TRBV2 | CASSGPSYGYTF
- | TRBJ2-5 | TRBV7-9 | CASSLGRETQYF
once | TRBJ1-1 | TRBV9 | CASSPSPGGVDTEAFF
once | TRBJ1-5 | TRBV6-6 | CASSNAGSGNQPQHF
- | TRBJ2-3 | TRBV15 | CATSRAEVVSDTQYF
- | TRBJ1-1 | TRBV7-6 | CASSPGRLAEAFF
- | TRBJ2-4 | TRBV30 | CAWSGPWGARLNKNIQYF
- | TRBJ1-2 | TRBV5-1 | CASSSNGQYGYTF
once | TRBJ2-1 | TRBV19 | CASGGGTVYNEQFF
- | TRBJ2-2 | TRBV6-1 | CASSETAVTGELFF
once | TRBJ2-5 | TRBV27 | CASSEGGTIFQETQYF
- | TRBJ2-1 | TRBV7-9 | CASSLSREHDEQFF
- | TRBJ2-2 | TRBV11-3 | CASSRYQNTGELFF
- | TRBJ1-1 | TRBV4-1 | CASSRDKQGRTEAFF
- | TRBJ1-5 | TRBV2 | CASKGQGNQPQHF
- | TRBJ2-3 | TRBV18 | CASSPRQGRATQYF
few | TRBJ2-3 | TRBV7-9 | CASSFSQRDTSPTDTQYF
- | TRBJ2-1 | TRBV29-1 | CSVGTSGRDNEQFF
- | TRBJ2-3 | TRBV4-1 | CASSQGLAGVRDTQYF
once | TRBJ1-6 | TRBV5-1 | CASSEGDRENSPLHF
- | TRBJ1-1 | TRBV6-5 | CASIREGDTEAFF
once | TRBJ1-2 | TRBV7-9 | CASSLGTAEERYVYTF
- | TRBJ1-3 | TRBV9 | CASSIGTDGNTIYF
- | TRBJ2-2 | TRBV7-8 | CASSSRQESFTGELFF